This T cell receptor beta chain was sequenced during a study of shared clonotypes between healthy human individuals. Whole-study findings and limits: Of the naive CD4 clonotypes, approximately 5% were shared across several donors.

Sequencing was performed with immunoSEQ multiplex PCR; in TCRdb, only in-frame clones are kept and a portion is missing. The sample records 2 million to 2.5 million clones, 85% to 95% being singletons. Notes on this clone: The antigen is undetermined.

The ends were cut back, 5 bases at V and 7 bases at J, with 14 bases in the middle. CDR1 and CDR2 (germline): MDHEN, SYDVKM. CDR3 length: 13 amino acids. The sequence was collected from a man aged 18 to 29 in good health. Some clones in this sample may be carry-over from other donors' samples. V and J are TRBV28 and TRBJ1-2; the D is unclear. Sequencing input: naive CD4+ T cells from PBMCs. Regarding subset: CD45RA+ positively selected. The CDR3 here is CASSMRTLRGYTF. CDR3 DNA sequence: TGTGCCAGCAGTATGAGGACCCTCCGTGGCTACACCTTC.